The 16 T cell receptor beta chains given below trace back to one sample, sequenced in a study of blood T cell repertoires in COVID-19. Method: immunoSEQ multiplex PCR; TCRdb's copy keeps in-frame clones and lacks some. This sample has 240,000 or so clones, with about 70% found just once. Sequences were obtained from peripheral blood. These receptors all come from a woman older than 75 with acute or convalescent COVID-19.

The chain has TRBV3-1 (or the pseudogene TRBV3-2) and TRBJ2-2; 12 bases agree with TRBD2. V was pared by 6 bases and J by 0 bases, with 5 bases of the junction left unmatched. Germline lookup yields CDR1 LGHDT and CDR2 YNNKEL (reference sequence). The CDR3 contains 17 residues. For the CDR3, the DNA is TGTGCCAGCAGTACTAGCGGGAGGATCTCGAACACCGGGGAGCTGTTTTTT. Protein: CASSTSGRISNTGELFF.

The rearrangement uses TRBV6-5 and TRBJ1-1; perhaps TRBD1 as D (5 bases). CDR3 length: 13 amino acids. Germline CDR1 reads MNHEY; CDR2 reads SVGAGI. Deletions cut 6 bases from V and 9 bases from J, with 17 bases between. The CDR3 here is CASRGLEGFKAFF. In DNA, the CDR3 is TGTGCCAGCAGGGGCTTGGAGGGGTTTAAAGCTTTCTTT.

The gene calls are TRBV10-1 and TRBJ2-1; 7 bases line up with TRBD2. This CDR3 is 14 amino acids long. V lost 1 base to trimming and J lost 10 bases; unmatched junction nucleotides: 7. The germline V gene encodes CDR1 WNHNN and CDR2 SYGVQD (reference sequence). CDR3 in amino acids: CASSELAGGSEQFF. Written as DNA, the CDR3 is TGCGCCAGCAGTGAGTTAGCGGGTGGGTCAGAGCAGTTCTTC.

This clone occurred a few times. The CDR3 spells CASKKTGSQVGEQYF. The CDR3, as DNA: TGCGCCAGCAAAAAAACAGGGTCCCAAGTAGGCGAGCAGTACTTC. The chain combines TRBV5-1 with TRBJ2-7; D is possibly TRBD1 (6 bases). Germline CDR1 SGHRS, CDR2 YFSETQ. Trimming took off 6 bases at V and 6 bases at J, with 22 bases between the two ends. This CDR3 contains 15 residues. Supplemented by reference TRBV5-1 and TRBJ2-7, the full variable domain reads KAGVTQTPRYLIKTRGQQVTLSCSPISGHRSVSWYQQTPGQGLQFLFEYFSETQRNKGNFPGRFSGRQFSNSRSEMNVSTLELGDSALYLCASKKTGSQVGEQYFGPGTRLTVT.

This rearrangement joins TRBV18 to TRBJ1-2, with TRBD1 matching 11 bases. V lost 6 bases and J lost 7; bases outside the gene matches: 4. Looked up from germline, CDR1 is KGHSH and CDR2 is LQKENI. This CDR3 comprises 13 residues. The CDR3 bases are TGTGCCAGCTCGCCGGACAGGGGGCTTGGCTACACCTTC. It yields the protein CASSPDRGLGYTF.

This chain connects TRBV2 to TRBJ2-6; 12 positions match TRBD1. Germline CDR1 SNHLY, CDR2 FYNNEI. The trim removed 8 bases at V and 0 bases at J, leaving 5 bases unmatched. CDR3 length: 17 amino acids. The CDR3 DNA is TGTGCCAGCTCTGGGACAGGGGGCCCCTCTGGGGCCAACGTCCTGACTTTC. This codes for CASSGTGGPSGANVLTF.

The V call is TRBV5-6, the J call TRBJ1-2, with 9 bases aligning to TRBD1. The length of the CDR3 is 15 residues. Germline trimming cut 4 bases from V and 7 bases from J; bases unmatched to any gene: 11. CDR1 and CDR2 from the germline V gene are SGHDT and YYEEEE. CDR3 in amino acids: CASSPSPGTGFGYTF. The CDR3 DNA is TGTGCCAGCAGCCCAAGTCCCGGGACAGGGTTTGGCTACACCTTC.

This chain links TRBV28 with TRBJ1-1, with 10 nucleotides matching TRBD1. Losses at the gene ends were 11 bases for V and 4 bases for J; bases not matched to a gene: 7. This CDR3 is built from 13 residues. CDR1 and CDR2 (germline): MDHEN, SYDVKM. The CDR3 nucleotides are TGTGCCGCGGGACAGGGGTTTGGCACTGAAGCTTTCTTT. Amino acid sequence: CAAGQGFGTEAFF.

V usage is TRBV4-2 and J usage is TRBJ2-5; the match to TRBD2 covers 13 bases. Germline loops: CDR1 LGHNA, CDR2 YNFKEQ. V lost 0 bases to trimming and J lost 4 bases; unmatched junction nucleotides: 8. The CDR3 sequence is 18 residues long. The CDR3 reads CASSQEILAGGPSETQYF. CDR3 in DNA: TGTGCCAGCAGCCAAGAAATACTAGCGGGAGGGCCGTCAGAGACCCAGTACTTC.

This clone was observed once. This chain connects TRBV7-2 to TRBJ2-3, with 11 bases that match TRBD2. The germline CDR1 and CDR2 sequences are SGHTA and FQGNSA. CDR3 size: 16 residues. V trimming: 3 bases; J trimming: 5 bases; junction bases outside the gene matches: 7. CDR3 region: CASSLTSGKGIDTQYF. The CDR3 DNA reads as TGTGCCAGCAGCTTGACTAGCGGGAAAGGAATAGATACGCAGTATTTT. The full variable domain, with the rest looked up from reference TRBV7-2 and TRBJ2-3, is GAGVSQSPSNKVTEKGKDVELRCDPISGHTALYWYRQSLGQGLEFLIYFQGNSAPDKSGLPSDRFSAERTGGSVSTLTIQRTQQEDSAVYLCASSLTSGKGIDTQYFGPGTRLTVL.

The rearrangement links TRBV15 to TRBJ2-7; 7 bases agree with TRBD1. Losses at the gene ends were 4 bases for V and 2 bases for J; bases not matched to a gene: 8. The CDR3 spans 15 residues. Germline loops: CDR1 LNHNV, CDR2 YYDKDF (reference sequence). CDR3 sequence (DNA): TGTGCCACCAGCATTGACAGGGCTAGCCCCTACGAGCAGTACTTC. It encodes CATSIDRASPYEQYF.

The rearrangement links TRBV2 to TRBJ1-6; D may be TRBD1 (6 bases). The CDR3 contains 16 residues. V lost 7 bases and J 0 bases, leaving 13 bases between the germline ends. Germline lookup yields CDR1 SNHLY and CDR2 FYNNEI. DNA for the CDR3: TGTGCCAGCAACGACCAGGGGAGCTCCTATAATTCACCCCTCCACTTT. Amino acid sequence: CASNDQGSSYNSPLHF.

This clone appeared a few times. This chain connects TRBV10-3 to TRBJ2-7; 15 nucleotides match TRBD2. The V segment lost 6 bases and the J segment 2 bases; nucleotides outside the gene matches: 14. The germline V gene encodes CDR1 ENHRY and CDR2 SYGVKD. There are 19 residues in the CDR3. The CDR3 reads CAIRDPGGTSGGTTYEQYF. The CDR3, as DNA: TGTGCCATCAGGGACCCCGGGGGGACTAGCGGGGGGACCACCTACGAGCAGTACTTC.

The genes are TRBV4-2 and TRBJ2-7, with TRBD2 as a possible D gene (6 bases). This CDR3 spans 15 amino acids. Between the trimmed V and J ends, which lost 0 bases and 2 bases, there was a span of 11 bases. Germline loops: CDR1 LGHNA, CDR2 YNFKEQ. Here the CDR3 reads CASSQEPGVTYEQYF. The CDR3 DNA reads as TGTGCCAGCAGCCAAGAGCCGGGAGTAACCTACGAGCAGTACTTC.

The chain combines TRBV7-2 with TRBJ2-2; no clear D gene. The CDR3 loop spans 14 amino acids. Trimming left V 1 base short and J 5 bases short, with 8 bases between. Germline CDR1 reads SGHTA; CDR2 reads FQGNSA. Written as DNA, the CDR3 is TGTGCCAGCAGCTTAGTGGCAGTAACCGGGGAGCTGTTTTTT. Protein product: CASSLVAVTGELFF.

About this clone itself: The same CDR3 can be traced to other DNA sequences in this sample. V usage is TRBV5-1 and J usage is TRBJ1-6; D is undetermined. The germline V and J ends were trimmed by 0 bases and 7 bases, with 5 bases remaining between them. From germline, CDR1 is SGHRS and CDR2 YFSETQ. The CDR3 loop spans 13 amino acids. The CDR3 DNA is TGCGCCAGCAGCTTGGAAGAGAATTCACCCCTCCACTTT. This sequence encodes CASSLEENSPLHF.